The 21 T cell receptor beta chains listed next were all sequenced from one sample in a study of T cell repertoires in cytomegalovirus infection. MiXCR, applied by TCRdb to the reads, yields one record per CDR3 protein. The table lists approximately 910,000 distinct CDR3 sequences, roughly a third of them singletons. For these receptors, no antigen is known. Sequenced here: cultured CD8+ T cells from PBMCs, sampled from culture after CMV antigen stimulation. The origin of the receptors is a human donor in good health (CMV status not recorded). Some clones in this sample may be carry-over from other donors' samples.

This clonotype was seen a handful of times. CDR3 residues: CASSGGTTLYGYTF. The CDR3 DNA reads TGTGCCAGTAGTGGGGGGACTACCCTCTATGGCTACACCTTC. The chain combines TRBV19 with TRBJ1-2; perhaps TRBD1 as D (5 bases). Germline V gene data show CDR1 as LNHDA and CDR2 as SQIVND (reference sequence). The CDR3 has 14 amino acids. V gave up 5 bases and J gave up 4 bases, with 14 bases separating them.

This clonotype was seen only a few times. The CDR3 nucleotides are TGTGCCAGCAGCCTACGGACGGGGCAGGGTGATGAGCAGTTCTTC. Protein product: CASSLRTGQGDEQFF. The chain employs TRBV7-6 and TRBJ2-1, with D tentatively TRBD1 or TRBD2 (5 bases each). V was clipped by 5 bases and J by 8 bases, with 19 bases between them. The germline gives CDR1 SGHVS, CDR2 FNYEAQ. This CDR3 has 15 residues.

This clonotype has only a few counts. A single base separates this from a much larger clone, so it may be a read error. This chain uses TRBV12-3 or TRBV12-4 with TRBJ1-5, with D unresolved. The CDR3 extends over 13 amino acids. The germline V and J ends were trimmed by 6 bases and 2 bases, with 8 bases remaining between them. The CDR3 DNA sequence: TGTGCCAGCAGCCCGAATGGCAATCAGCCCCAGCATTTT. Translating gives CASSPNGNQPQHF.

The DNA for the CDR3 is TGTGCCAGCAGCGCGACTAGCGGGGGGCCTTATAGCACAGATACGCAGTATTTT. This codes for CASSATSGGPYSTDTQYF. V gene TRBV5-4 combines with J gene TRBJ2-3, with 13 bases matching TRBD2. This CDR3 comprises 18 residues. Trimming cost V 4 bases and J 0 bases; bases outside gene matches: 8. CDR1 and CDR2 (germline): SGHNT, YYREEE (reference sequence).

The rearrangement joins TRBV13 to TRBJ2-7; D possibly uses TRBD1 or TRBD2 (5 bases each). The V end lost 3 bases, the J end lost 0 bases, and 9 bases lay between the germline ends. Germline CDR1 is PRHDT and CDR2 is FYEKMQ (reference sequence). The length of the CDR3 is 14 residues. CDR3 residues: CASSFGANSYEQYV. CDR3 bases: TGTGCCAGCAGCTTCGGGGCTAACTCCTACGAGCAGTACGTC.

This clonotype was counted ten times or more. This sequence joins TRBV7-3 and TRBJ1-1, with 10 bases identical to TRBD1. With 4 bases clipped from V and 3 bases from J, the junction kept 5 bases outside the gene matches. CDR1 SGHTA and CDR2 FQGTGA come from the germline V gene. This CDR3 contains 15 residues. The DNA for the CDR3 is TGTGCCAGCAGCTCCGGACAGGGGGACTACACTGAAGCTTTCTTT. This translates into CASSSGQGDYTEAFF.

Of note for this clonotype: Its ends do not fully match the called genes, so a read error is possible. J is TRBJ1-4 and V is TRBV7-4, with a possible D match to TRBD1 (6 bases). Germline-derived CDR1 and CDR2 are SGHVT and SQSDAQ. The CDR3 has 14 residues. The CDR3 nucleotides are TGTACCAGCGCCGGACAGATGACTAATGAAAAACTGTTTTTT. This translates into CTSAGQMTNEKLFF.

This clonotype was counted only a few times. CDR3 coding DNA: TGTGCCAGTAGTATGGGTCGGGACAGCTTCTACGAGCAGTACTTC. Residues: CASSMGRDSFYEQYF. The genes are TRBV19 and TRBJ2-7; 7 nucleotides line up with TRBD1. Germline values: CDR1 LNHDA, CDR2 SQIVND (reference sequence). This CDR3 is built from 15 residues. V was clipped by 3 bases and J by 3 bases; unmatched bases: 8.

V usage is TRBV6-6 and J usage is TRBJ1-5, with D uncertain. This CDR3 comprises 14 residues. CDR1 MNHNY and CDR2 SVGAGI come from the germline V gene (reference sequence). V lost 9 bases and J lost 0, with 12 bases in between. CDR3 in DNA: TGTGCCAGTAGGGCAACTCTTAGCAATCAGCCCCAGCATTTT. Its translation is CASRATLSNQPQHF.

This clonotype was detected only a few times. The chain has TRBV7-2 and TRBJ1-2, with 8 bases lining up with TRBD1. This CDR3 comprises 14 residues. V lost 6 bases, J lost 4 bases, and 7 bases stayed unmatched. CDR1 and CDR2 (germline): SGHTA, FQGNSA. The CDR3 sequence: CASSPSTGVYGYTF. The CDR3 region has the DNA TGTGCCAGCAGTCCCTCGACAGGGGTCTATGGCTACACCTTC. Full variable domain (missing parts from reference TRBV7-2 and TRBJ1-2): GAGVSQSPSNKVTEKGKDVELRCDPISGHTALYWYRQSLGQGLEFLIYFQGNSAPDKSGLPSDRFSAERTGGSVSTLTIQRTQQEDSAVYLCASSPSTGVYGYTFGSGTRLTVV.

V and J are TRBV6-1 and TRBJ2-1, with D possibly being TRBD1 (6 bases). The germline V gene has CDR1 MNHNS and CDR2 SASEGT. This CDR3 comprises 9 residues. The V and J ends lost 10 bases and 14 bases respectively, with 12 bases between them. The CDR3: CATDSGEFF. CDR3 DNA: TGTGCCACGGACAGCGGCGAGTTCTTC.

This clonotype appeared a few times. The V gene is TRBV10-3, the J gene TRBJ1-1; D uncertain. The CDR3 loop spans 13 amino acids. Trimming stripped 0 bases from V and 6 bases from J, with 8 bases between. Germline-derived CDR1 and CDR2 are ENHRY and SYGVKD. The CDR3 here is CAISESLGPEAFF. CDR3 nucleotide sequence: TGTGCCATCAGTGAGTCCCTCGGTCCTGAAGCTTTCTTT.

This clonotype was found a few times. This chain connects TRBV5-4 to TRBJ2-1, with TRBD2 matching 10 bases. The V segment lost 4 bases and the J segment 4 bases; nucleotides outside the gene matches: 5. The length of the CDR3 is 15 residues. Germline V gene sequence: CDR1 SGHNT, CDR2 YYREEE (reference sequence). DNA of the CDR3: TGTGCCAGCAGCCTAGCGGGGGCCCCTTACAATGAGCAGTTCTTC. Amino acids: CASSLAGAPYNEQFF.

This clonotype was seen at least ten times. This rearrangement joins TRBV7-9 to TRBJ2-7, with a possible D match to TRBD1 (5 bases). The CDR3 loop spans 16 amino acids. In germline, CDR1 is SEHNR, CDR2 FQNEAQ (reference sequence). V lost 2 bases, J lost 4 bases, and 18 bases lay in between. CDR3 amino acids: CASSLTGGPRYYEQYF. CDR3 bases: TGTGCCAGCAGCTTAACAGGCGGTCCTCGATATTACGAGCAGTACTTC. Full variable domain (outside the CDR3, taken from reference TRBV7-9 and TRBJ2-7): DTGVSQNPRHKITKRGQNVTFRCDPISEHNRLYWYRQTLGQGPEFLTYFQNEAQLEKSRLLSDRFSAERPKGSFSTLEIQRTEQGDSAMYLCASSLTGGPRYYEQYFGPGTRLTVT.

This clonotype appeared a few times. The chain joins TRBV7-9 to TRBJ2-2; D call uncertain. This CDR3 has 13 amino acids. V lost 8 bases, J lost 5 bases, and 12 bases lay in between. Germline CDR1 reads SEHNR; CDR2 reads FQNEAQ (reference sequence). The CDR3 nucleotides read TGTGCCAGCGCCACATCTTCGACCGGGGAGCTGTTTTTT. Protein sequence: CASATSSTGELFF.

The rearrangement joins TRBV13 to TRBJ1-1; D is unclear. Germline V gene data show CDR1 as PRHDT and CDR2 as FYEKMQ (reference sequence). CDR3 length: 14 residues. Trimming stripped 2 bases from V and 1 base from J, with 8 bases between. Here the CDR3 reads CASSLLQRNTEAFF. Here the CDR3 DNA reads TGTGCCAGCAGCTTATTACAACGGAACACTGAAGCTTTCTTT.

The V call is TRBV10-3, the J call TRBJ1-2; 7 positions match TRBD1. CDR3 length: 16 residues. J lost 4 bases, V lost 3 bases, and 11 bases had no gene match. CDR1 and CDR2 (germline): ENHRY, SYGVKD. The CDR3 loop is CAISEIRDSQSYGYTF. CDR3 nucleotide sequence: TGTGCCATCAGTGAAATTAGGGACAGTCAAAGCTATGGCTACACCTTC.

This clonotype came up a few times. V usage is TRBV24-1 and J usage is TRBJ1-1, with D unclear. V dropped 5 bases and J dropped 3 bases, with 12 bases sitting between them. Germline CDR1 and CDR2: KGHDR and SFDVKD. The CDR3 covers 14 residues. This CDR3 is CATSGKGLDTEAFF. DNA for the CDR3: TGTGCCACCAGTGGAAAAGGGTTGGACACTGAAGCTTTCTTT.

In regard to this clonotype: A much more abundant neighbour one base away suggests this may be a read error. The rearrangement links TRBV12-3 or TRBV12-4 to TRBJ2-2; possible D gene TRBD1, 6 bases. The V end was cut by 10 bases, the J end by 6 bases, with 18 bases between. There are 14 residues in the CDR3. The CDR3 sequence is CATPPRQVPGELFF. The CDR3 coding sequence is TGTGCCACACCGCCCAGACAGGTTCCCGGGGAGCTGTTTTTT.

This clonotype was counted only a few times. The chain links TRBV7-9 to TRBJ2-1; 9 bases are a match to TRBD1. The CDR3 is 14 amino acids. CDR1 SEHNR and CDR2 FQNEAQ come from the germline V gene (reference sequence). V lost 2 bases and J lost 9; bases outside the gene matches: 5. CDR3 loop: CASSLPDRGVEQFF. The CDR3 DNA follows: TGTGCCAGCAGCTTACCGGACAGGGGTGTTGAGCAGTTCTTC.

A few counts support this clonotype. CDR3 nucleotides: TGCAGTGCTGACATAGCGGGGGCGTGGGAGACCCAGTACTTC. Its translation is CSADIAGAWETQYF. The chain combines TRBV20-1 with TRBJ2-5; 9 bases map to TRBD2. CDR1 DFQATT and CDR2 SNEGSKA come from the germline V gene (reference sequence). J gave up 5 bases and V 5 bases, and 9 bases lay outside the gene matches. The CDR3 is 14 amino acids.